This T cell receptor beta chain was identified in a study of molecular identifiers for immune sequencing clone quantification. Study summary: Sequencing covered four of five parts into which replicate RNA from about 20,000 or 100,000 naive CD8 cells was split.

Study-wide findings and caveats: Shared barcodes on identical TCR molecules could underestimate the sizes of highly expanded clones.

At least ten counts were recorded for this clonotype. Antigen specificity is unknown. TCRdb independently ran MiXCR on the PCR reads; one entry per CDR3 protein. Of 550,000 to 750,000 distinct CDR3 sequences in the sample, less than 20% were seen once. This TCR came from a human donor in good health. Some libraries in this study had Jurkat cell RNA spiked in. Sequenced input: naive CD8+ T cells from blood, with Jurkat cell RNA spiked in. Subset here: FACS-sorted CD8+CD4-CCR7+CD45RA+ naive T cells.

The CDR3 sequence: CSARETGSGNTIYF. The CDR3 DNA follows: TGCAGTGCTAGAGAAACAGGCTCTGGAAACACCATATATTTT. V is TRBV20-1 and J is TRBJ1-3; perhaps TRBD1 as D (5 bases). Germline-derived CDR1 and CDR2 are DFQATT and SNEGSKA (reference sequence). The CDR3 sequence is 14 residues long. The ends were cut back, 0 bases at V and 0 bases at J, with 6 bases in the middle.